The rows below give T cell receptor beta chains drawn from one sample of a study of control samples from healthy donors and cancer patients. This table comes from immunoSEQ multiplex PCR, and its TCRdb copy is limited to in-frame clones, with some not included. The sample lists around 70,000 clones, about 95% occurring once. What was sequenced was blood. Every receptor here comes from a woman aged 25-40 years in good health. CDR3s include the opening cysteine and the closing phenylalanine or tryptophan. D genes are given only for firm matches. Clone size is not always given. Where it is, it says once, few, many or a class for expanded clones.

d_call j_call clone_size v_call cdr3_nt cdr3_aa
- TRBJ1-4 - TRBV19 TGTGCCAGTAGTGACCTCCGGACAGCCAGACCAACTAATGAAAAACTGTTTTTT CASSDLRTARPTNEKLFF
TRBD2 TRBJ2-1 - TRBV4-1 TGCGCCAGCAGCCCCTTGGGACTAGCTAGCAATGAGCAGTTCTTC CASSPLGLASNEQFF
- TRBJ1-1 - TRBV5-1 TGCGCCAGCAGCTTGTATGAGGGGAACACTGAAGCTTTCTTT CASSLYEGNTEAFF
TRBD1 TRBJ1-5 - TRBV28 TGTGCCAGCGGTCAGGGGGCTTGGGGAAATCAGCCCCAGCATTTT CASGQGAWGNQPQHF
- TRBJ1-6 - TRBV9 TGTGCCAGCAGCGTAGAGGGAAGCTCCTATAATTCACCCCTCCACTTT CASSVEGSSYNSPLHF
- TRBJ1-2 - TRBV3-1/TRBV3-2 TGTGCCAGCAGCCAAGAGGGAGCGCTCCAGGGGGGCTACACCTTC CASSQEGALQGGYTF
- TRBJ1-3 - TRBV5-6 TGTGCCAGCAGCTACCCGGACCGGTTTGGAAACACCATATATTTT CASSYPDRFGNTIYF
- TRBJ1-5 - TRBV4-1 TGCGCCAGCAGCCTACAGGGTGATCAGCCCCAGCATTTT CASSLQGDQPQHF
- TRBJ2-7 - TRBV14 TGTGCCAGCAGCCAAGCTAAGGACGTGAGGGAGCAGTACTTC CASSQAKDVREQYF
TRBD2 TRBJ2-3 - TRBV10-1 TGCGCCAGCAGTGATATGGGGGGGACTAGCACAGATACGCAGTATTTT CASSDMGGTSTDTQYF
TRBD1 TRBJ1-2 - TRBV14 TGTGCCAGCAGCCCCCTGGACAGGTCGCTGGGCTACACCTTC CASSPLDRSLGYTF
- TRBJ1-1 - TRBV5-8 TGTGCCAGCAGCTTGGAGACTGAAGCTTTCTTT CASSLETEAFF
- TRBJ1-1 - TRBV7-3 TGTGCCAGCAGCTTAACGAGGAACACTGAAGCTTTCTTT CASSLTRNTEAFF
TRBD1 TRBJ1-5 - TRBV30 TGTGCCTGGAGCCCCCGTCTGGGGACAGGGGGCGTTCAGCCCCAGCATTTT CAWSPRLGTGGVQPQHF
- TRBJ1-6 once TRBV3-1/TRBV3-2 TGTGCCAGCAGCGGGCTTGGGGAAGAATCACCCCTCCACTTT CASSGLGEESPLHF
- TRBJ1-5 - TRBV5-1 TGCGCCAGCAGCCAGTCGGGAGGGGATCAGCCCCAGCATTTT CASSQSGGDQPQHF
- TRBJ1-2 - TRBV19 TGTGCCAGTAGTATAGATCTGGAAGGACGACAATATGGCTACACCTTC CASSIDLEGRQYGYTF
- TRBJ1-2 - TRBV7-9 TGTGCCAGCAATTGGGGCAACTATGGCTACACCTTC CASNWGNYGYTF
- TRBJ1-1 - TRBV7-9 TGTGCCAGCAACCACGTGGGGCAGACGAACACTGAAGCTTTCTTT CASNHVGQTNTEAFF
TRBD1 TRBJ2-6 - TRBV19 TGTGCCAGTACGAAGGGACAGGCGATCTGGGCCAACGTCCTGACTTTC CASTKGQAIWANVLTF
TRBD2 TRBJ2-2 - TRBV2 TGTGCCAGCAGTGTCGGACTAGGATCCGGGGAGCTGTTTTTT CASSVGLGSGELFF
TRBD1 TRBJ1-1 - TRBV10-3 TGTGCCATCAGTCCCCAGGGGGGGAGGGGCACTGAAGCTTTCTTT CAISPQGGRGTEAFF
TRBD2 TRBJ2-1 - TRBV28 TGTGCCAGCAGTGATCGACTAGCGGAGGCCGAGCAGTTCTTC CASSDRLAEAEQFF
TRBD1 TRBJ1-6 - TRBV2 TGTGCCAGCAGTGTGCGGACAGGGTTGTTGTTAAATTCACCCCTCCACTTT CASSVRTGLLLNSPLHF
- TRBJ2-3 - TRBV6-5 TGTGCCAGCAGTTACCCCGGTCTGGATACGCAGTATTTT CASSYPGLDTQYF
TRBD1 TRBJ1-5 - TRBV2 TGTGCCAGCAGGGCTCCCGGATTGACAGGGGGTGGGAATCAGCCCCAGCATTTT CASRAPGLTGGGNQPQHF
- TRBJ2-5 - TRBV30 TGTGCCTGGAGCCTGGGGTGGGGCCCTGGAACCCAGTACTTC CAWSLGWGPGTQYF
- TRBJ1-1 - TRBV6-5 TGTGCCAGCAGATACAGGAACACTGAAGCTTTCTTT CASRYRNTEAFF
- TRBJ1-3 - TRBV15 TGTGCCACCAGCCCACTTTCAAGGGTAGGACGCGAAAACACCATATATTTT CATSPLSRVGRENTIYF
- TRBJ1-1 once TRBV5-1 TGCGCCAGCAGCTTGGCCGGTGGCTACAGATCTGAAGCTTTCTTT CASSLAGGYRSEAFF
- TRBJ1-1 - TRBV11-3 TGTGCCAGCAGCTTATCCCCTGGGTCAAACACTGAAGCTTTCTTT CASSLSPGSNTEAFF
- TRBJ2-5 - TRBV5-1 TGCGCCAGCAGTTTCCAGGGCCCGACTATAGAGACCCAGTACTTC CASSFQGPTIETQYF
- TRBJ2-7 few TRBV6-5 TGTGCCAGCATGGGGGCCTACGAGCAGTACTTC CASMGAYEQYF
- TRBJ1-5 - TRBV30 TGTGCCTGGAGTGTACGAGCCCCAGTTACCTTTTATCAGCCCCAGCATTTT CAWSVRAPVTFYQPQHF
TRBD1 TRBJ1-1 - TRBV5-6 TGTGCCAGCAGCGTAGGTCCCGGGACAGCGAACACTGAAGCTTTCTTT CASSVGPGTANTEAFF
- TRBJ1-2 - TRBV5-6 TGTGCCAGCAGCGACACTCTTAACAACTATGGCTACACCTTC CASSDTLNNYGYTF
TRBD2 TRBJ2-5 - TRBV11-2 TGTGCCAGCAGCTTATTTGGCCTAGCGGAAGAGACCCAGTACTTC CASSLFGLAEETQYF
- TRBJ1-1 few TRBV18 TGTGCCAGCTCACCACCTTACCGGTCGCGGGTGAAGTCTGAAGCTTTCTTT CASSPPYRSRVKSEAFF
- TRBJ2-2 - TRBV28 TGTGCCAGCAGTCACGGGACTCCGAAAAGGGAGCTGTTTTTT CASSHGTPKRELFF
- TRBJ1-2 - TRBV12-3/TRBV12-4 TGTGCCAGCAGATCAACAGGGTCCTATGGCTACACCTTC CASRSTGSYGYTF
- TRBJ1-1 - TRBV4-2 TGTGCCAGCAGCCAAGTCGAGGCGGCCGGCACTGAAGCTTTCTTT CASSQVEAAGTEAFF
- TRBJ1-1 once TRBV18 TGTGCCAGCTCACCAGCCGGGAGCCCTCGGGAAGCTTTCTTT CASSPAGSPREAFF
TRBD1 TRBJ2-2 - TRBV5-5 TGTGCCAGCAGCTACGCGGACAGGGGGCTAGGGAACACCGGGGAGCTGTTTTTT CASSYADRGLGNTGELFF
- TRBJ1-2 once TRBV3-1/TRBV3-2 TGTGCCAGCAGCCAAGATGTGGGGGGCGGAGGGCACTATGGCTACACCTTC CASSQDVGGGGHYGYTF
- TRBJ1-1 - TRBV6-5 TGTGCCAGCAGCTCTCTCGGGGCTGGGGGGACTGAAGCTTTCTTT CASSSLGAGGTEAFF
- TRBJ1-5 - TRBV19 TGTGCCAGTAGTATAATCGCGGGTAGCAATCAGCCCCAGCATTTT CASSIIAGSNQPQHF
- TRBJ1-2 few TRBV7-9 TGTGCCAGCAGCTTACCACAGGGCGGCTACACCTTC CASSLPQGGYTF
TRBD1 TRBJ1-6 - TRBV12-3/TRBV12-4 TGTGCCAGCAACGGACAGGGAGATTCACCCCTCCACTTT CASNGQGDSPLHF
TRBD1 TRBJ2-1 - TRBV9 TGTGCCAGCACCGACATTGGGGACAGGTCCTACAATGAGCAGTTCTTC CASTDIGDRSYNEQFF
- TRBJ1-2 - TRBV7-9 TGTGCCAGCAGTAGACAGGATTACTATGGCTACACCTTC CASSRQDYYGYTF
TRBD1 TRBJ2-4 - TRBV24-1 TGTGCCACCAGTGATTCCCCGGACAGGGGAGACATTCAGTACTTC CATSDSPDRGDIQYF